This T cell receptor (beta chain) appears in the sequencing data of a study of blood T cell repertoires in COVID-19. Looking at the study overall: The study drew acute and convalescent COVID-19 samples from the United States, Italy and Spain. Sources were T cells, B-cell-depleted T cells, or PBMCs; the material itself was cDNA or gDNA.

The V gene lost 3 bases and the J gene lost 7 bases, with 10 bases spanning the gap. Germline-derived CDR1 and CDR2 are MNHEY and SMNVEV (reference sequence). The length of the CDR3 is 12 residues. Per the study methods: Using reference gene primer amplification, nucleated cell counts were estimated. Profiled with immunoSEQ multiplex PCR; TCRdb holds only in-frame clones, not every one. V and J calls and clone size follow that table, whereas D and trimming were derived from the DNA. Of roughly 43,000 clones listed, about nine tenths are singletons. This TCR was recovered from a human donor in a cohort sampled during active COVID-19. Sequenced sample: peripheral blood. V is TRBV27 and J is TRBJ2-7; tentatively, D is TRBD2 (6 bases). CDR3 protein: CASSFPGGEQYF. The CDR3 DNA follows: TGTGCCAGCAGTTTCCCTGGGGGGGAGCAGTACTTC.